The next 4 T cell receptor beta chains were all read from a single sample in a study of cytomegalovirus exposure and HLA in healthy donors. It was with 60 Vbeta and 13 Jbeta primers that the PCR ran. Measured with immunoSEQ multiplex PCR; TCRdb has only the in-frame clones, and not every one. The sample contains about 180,000 clones, about 69% of which appear only once. Source material: PBMCs. These receptors all stem from a male donor in good health and CMV-seronegative.

The chain links TRBV29-1 to TRBJ1-2, with TRBD1 matching 9 bases. CDR3 length equals 15 residues. V lost 7 bases and J lost 8; bases outside the gene matches: 17. From germline, CDR1 is SQVTM and CDR2 ANQGSEA. The chain's CDR3 is CSAGAWQQGAPGYTF. Here the CDR3 DNA reads TGCAGCGCCGGCGCTTGGCAACAGGGGGCGCCCGGCTACACCTTC.

The V call is TRBV27, the J call TRBJ1-1; TRBD1 is a possible D gene (6 bases). V lost 6 bases and J 5 bases, leaving 13 bases between the germline ends. CDR3 length equals 13 residues. Germline CDR1 reads MNHEY; CDR2 reads SMNVEV (reference sequence). Here the CDR3 reads CASRKQGGTEAFF. CDR3 in DNA: TGTGCCAGCAGGAAACAGGGTGGGACTGAAGCTTTCTTT.

The J gene is TRBJ1-5, the V gene TRBV5-5; the D is unclear. V was pared by 1 base and J by 1 base, with 9 bases between. This CDR3 comprises 15 residues. The germline gives CDR1 SGHKS, CDR2 YYEKEE (reference sequence). CDR3 DNA: TGTGCCAGCAGCTTGTTGGCTGCAAGCAATCAGCCCCAGCATTTT. This codes for CASSLLAASNQPQHF.

The chain is built from TRBV4-1 and TRBJ2-5, with D tentatively TRBD2 (5 bases). This CDR3 is 16 amino acids long. The germline V and J ends were trimmed by 0 bases and 3 bases, with 14 bases remaining between them. Germline V lookup: CDR1 MGHRA, CDR2 YSYEKL. CDR3 nucleotide sequence: TGCGCCAGCAGCCAAGAAGGGTGGCCAGCGGAAGAGACCCAGTACTTC. As protein: CASSQEGWPAEETQYF.